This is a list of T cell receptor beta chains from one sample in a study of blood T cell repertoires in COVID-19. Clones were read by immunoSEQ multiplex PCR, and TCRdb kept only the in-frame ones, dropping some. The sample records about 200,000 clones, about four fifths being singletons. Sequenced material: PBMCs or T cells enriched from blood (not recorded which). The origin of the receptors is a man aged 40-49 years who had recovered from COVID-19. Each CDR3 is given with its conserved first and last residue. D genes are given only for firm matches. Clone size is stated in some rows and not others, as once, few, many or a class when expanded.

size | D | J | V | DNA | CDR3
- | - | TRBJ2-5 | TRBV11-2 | TGTGCCAGCAGCTTAGCGGAAGAGACCCAGTACTTC | CASSLAEETQYF
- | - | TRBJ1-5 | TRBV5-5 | TGTGCCAGCAGCCCTGGGGGGATGGACAATCAGCCCCAGCATTTT | CASSPGGMDNQPQHF
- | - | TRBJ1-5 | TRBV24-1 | TGTGCCACCAGTGACCTGACAGCGACCGGCAATCAGCCCCAGCATTTT | CATSDLTATGNQPQHF
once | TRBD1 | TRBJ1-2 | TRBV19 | TGTGCCAGTAGTCTACAGGACAGGGGCGGCTACACCTTC | CASSLQDRGGYTF
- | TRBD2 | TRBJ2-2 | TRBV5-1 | TGCGCCAGCAGCTTAGGACTAGCGCGTACCGGGGAGCTGTTTTTT | CASSLGLARTGELFF
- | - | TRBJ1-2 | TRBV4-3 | TGCGCCAGCAGCCAAGGGGCAGAAAGGGGCTACACCTTC | CASSQGAERGYTF
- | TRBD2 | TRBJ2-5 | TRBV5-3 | TGTGCCAGAAGCTTGTTGGGTAGCGGGAGAGACGGCGAGACCCAGTACTTC | CARSLLGSGRDGETQYF
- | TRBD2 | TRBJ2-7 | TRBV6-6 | TGTGCCAGCAGTTACATGCTAGCGGGAGCCTCCTACGAGCAGTACTTC | CASSYMLAGASYEQYF
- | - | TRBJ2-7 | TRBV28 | TGTGCCAGCAGTTTGCAGGGGTCCGAGCAGTACTTC | CASSLQGSEQYF
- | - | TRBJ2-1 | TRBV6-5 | TGTGCCAGCAGTATACTAGGCCGCTCCTACAATGAGCAGTTCTTC | CASSILGRSYNEQFF
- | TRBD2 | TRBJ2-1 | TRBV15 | TGTGCCACCAGCAGAGACCCCATTTGGGCGGGAGACGGGAATGAGCAGTTCTTC | CATSRDPIWAGDGNEQFF
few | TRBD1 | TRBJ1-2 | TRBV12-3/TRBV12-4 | TGTGCCAGCAGTCTACAGGGGGACTATGGCTACACCTTC | CASSLQGDYGYTF
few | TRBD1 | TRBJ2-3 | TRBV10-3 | TGTGCCATCAGTGGAGAGCAGGGGGCAGACGCAGATACGCAGTATTTT | CAISGEQGADADTQYF
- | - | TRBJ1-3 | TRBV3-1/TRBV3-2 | TGTGCCAGCAGCCACGGTACAGGGATGCCGAACACCATATATTTT | CASSHGTGMPNTIYF
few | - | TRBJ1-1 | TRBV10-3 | TGTGCCATCAGCCACAGGGATATGAACACTGAAGCTTTCTTT | CAISHRDMNTEAFF
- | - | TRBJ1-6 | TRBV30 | TGTGCCTGGCTCCACACTCACGGAGCGAATAATTCACCCCTCCACTTT | CAWLHTHGANNSPLHF
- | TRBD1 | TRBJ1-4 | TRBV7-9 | TGTGCCAGCAGCTTAGGGGGACAGGGTCATATTGGAAAACTGTTTTTT | CASSLGGQGHIGKLFF
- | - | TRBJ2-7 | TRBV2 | TGTGCGCGCCAGGCGGGGACGTACGAGCAGTACTTC | CARQAGTYEQYF
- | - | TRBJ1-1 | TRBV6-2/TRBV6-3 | TGTGCCAGCAGCCCTTTCGGTGACACTGAAGCTTTCTTT | CASSPFGDTEAFF
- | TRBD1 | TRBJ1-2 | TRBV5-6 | TGTGCCAGCAGCTTCTATGGACAGGGGGCGCGGGGCTACACCTTC | CASSFYGQGARGYTF
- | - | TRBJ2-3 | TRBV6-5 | TGTGCCAGCACCATGGACAGTACGCAGTATTTT | CASTMDSTQYF
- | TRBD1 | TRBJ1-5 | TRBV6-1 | TGTGCCAGCAGTGAAGACGACAGGGCATGGGGCAATCAGCCCCAGCATTTT | CASSEDDRAWGNQPQHF
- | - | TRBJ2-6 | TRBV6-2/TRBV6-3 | TGTGCCAGCAGCCGACAGTTCTCTGGGGCCAACGTCCTGACTTTC | CASSRQFSGANVLTF
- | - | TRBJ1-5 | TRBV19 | TGTGCCAGTGGGCAAACGGGCCAGGGTAATCAGCCCCAGCATTTT | CASGQTGQGNQPQHF
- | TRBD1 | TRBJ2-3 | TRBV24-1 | TGTGCCACCAGTGACTCGAGACCGACAGGGGCCGGAACAGATACGCAGTATTTT | CATSDSRPTGAGTDTQYF
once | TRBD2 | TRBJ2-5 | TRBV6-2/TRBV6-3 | TGTGCCAGCAGTTACCGATTGACTAGCGGGCAGCAGGCCCAGTACTTC | CASSYRLTSGQQAQYF
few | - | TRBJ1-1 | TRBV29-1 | TGCAGCGTTTGGGGGGACTTGAACACTGAAGCTTTCTTT | CSVWGDLNTEAFF
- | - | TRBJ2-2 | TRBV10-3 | TGTGCCATCAGTGAAACGGACACTCGGACCGGGGAGCTGTTTTTT | CAISETDTRTGELFF
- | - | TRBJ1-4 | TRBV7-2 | TGTGCCAGCAGCTTAGGGGGGGTCACAGGATATGAAAAACTGTTTTTT | CASSLGGVTGYEKLFF
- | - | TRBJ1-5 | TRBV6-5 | TGTGCCAGCAGTTACAGGCAGGATAGCAATCAGCCCCAGCATTTT | CASSYRQDSNQPQHF
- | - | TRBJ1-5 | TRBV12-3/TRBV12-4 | TGTGCCAGCAGCCCCCCAGGGCTACAGCCCCAGCATTTT | CASSPPGLQPQHF
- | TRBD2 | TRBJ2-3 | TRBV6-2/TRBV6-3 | TGTGCCAGCAGTTACCCTCTAGCGGGAGGGCGAGATACGCAGTATTTT | CASSYPLAGGRDTQYF
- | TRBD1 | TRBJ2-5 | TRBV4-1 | TGCGCCAGCAGCCAAGGGGGACAGGGGCGAGAGACCCAGTACTTC | CASSQGGQGRETQYF